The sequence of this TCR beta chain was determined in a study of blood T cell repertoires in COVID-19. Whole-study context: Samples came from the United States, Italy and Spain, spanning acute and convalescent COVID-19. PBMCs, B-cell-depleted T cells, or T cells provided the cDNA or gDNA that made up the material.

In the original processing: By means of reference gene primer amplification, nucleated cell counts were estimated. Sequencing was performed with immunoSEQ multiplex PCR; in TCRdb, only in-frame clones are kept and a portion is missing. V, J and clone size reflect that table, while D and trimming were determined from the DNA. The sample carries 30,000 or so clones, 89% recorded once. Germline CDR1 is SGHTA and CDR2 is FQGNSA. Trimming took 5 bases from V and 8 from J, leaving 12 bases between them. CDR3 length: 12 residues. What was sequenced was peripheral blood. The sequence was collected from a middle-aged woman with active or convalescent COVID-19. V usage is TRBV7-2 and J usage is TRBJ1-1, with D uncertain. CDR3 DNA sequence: TGTGCCAGCAGCCCCTTATTCGCGGAAGCTTTCTTT. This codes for CASSPLFAEAFF.